The 28 T cell receptor beta chains reported below all come from one sample, sequenced in a study of Graves' ophthalmopathy and Graves' hyperthyroidism. RNA transcripts provided the template for amplifying TCR beta CDR3 regions. HTBI primers were used in a first-round RT-PCR, which preceded a second-round multiplex PCR. TCRdb redid the calling of the multiplex PCR reads with MiXCR, one entry per CDR3 protein. Among 500,000 to 600,000 distinct CDR3 sequences listed, approximately 35% were seen once. Sequencing was carried out using peripheral blood or thyroid tissue (not recorded which). The receptors here all came from an adult man with Graves' hyperthyroidism.

The chain joins TRBV29-1 to TRBJ2-6; D perhaps matches TRBD1 (5 bases). CDR3 length equals 16 residues. Trimming removed 6 bases at V and 0 bases at J, with 15 bases between. Germline V gene data show CDR1 as SQVTM and CDR2 as ANQGSEA. CDR3 residues: CSVIQGYGSGANVLTF. CDR3 DNA: TGCAGCGTGATCCAGGGATATGGCTCTGGGGCCAACGTCCTGACTTTC.

This clonotype has a count of ten or more. The chain employs TRBV28 and TRBJ2-7; D is possibly TRBD1 (5 bases). Trimming pared 6 bases from V and 3 bases from J, leaving 9 bases between. The CDR3 is 12 residues long. The germline V gene encodes CDR1 MDHEN and CDR2 SYDVKM. CDR3 sequence reads: CASRGRDYEQYF. CDR3 sequence (DNA): TGTGCCAGCAGGGGCAGGGACTACGAGCAGTACTTC.

This clonotype has a count of ten or more. CDR3 in amino acids: CASSRYRDDTGELFF. In nucleotides, the CDR3 is TGTGCCAGTAGTCGCTACAGGGACGACACCGGGGAGCTGTTTTTT. The rearrangement links TRBV19 to TRBJ2-2, with D perhaps TRBD1 (6 bases). CDR1 LNHDA and CDR2 SQIVND come from the germline V gene (reference sequence). This CDR3 has 15 residues. V lost 5 bases and J lost 3, with 13 bases in between. The entire variable domain, with the rest obtained from reference TRBV19 and TRBJ2-2, is as follows: DGGITQSPKYLFRKEGQNVTLSCEQNLNHDAMYWYRQDPGQGLRLIYYSQIVNDFQKGDIAEGYSVSREKKESFPLTVTSAQKNPTAFYLCASSRYRDDTGELFFGEGSRLTVL.

V and J are TRBV13 and TRBJ1-2; D remains unclear. Trimming shortened V by 0 bases and J by 5 bases, and 13 bases separated the two germline ends. The CDR3 has 15 amino acids. CDR1 PRHDT and CDR2 FYEKMQ come from the germline V gene (reference sequence). The CDR3 region has the DNA TGTGCCAGCAGCTTAGGGACTGCCGCTTCGTATGGCTACACCTTC. Translation gives CASSLGTAASYGYTF.

This clonotype was recorded many times. The chain employs TRBV7-8 and TRBJ1-1; weak D call: TRBD1 (6 bases). V was pared by 5 bases and J by 7 bases, with 14 bases between. The CDR3 extends over 13 amino acids. Looked up from germline, CDR1 is SGHVS and CDR2 is FQNEAQ. This CDR3 is CASSTGLYSEAFF. CDR3 nucleotide sequence: TGTGCCAGCAGCACAGGGCTCTATAGTGAAGCTTTCTTT.

This clonotype has ten or more counts. The chain recombines TRBV20-1 with TRBJ1-1; D gene ambiguous. This CDR3 region has 13 residues. With 0 bases removed from V and 0 bases from J, the gap between germline ends came to 5 bases. Germline lookup yields CDR1 DFQATT and CDR2 SNEGSKA (reference sequence). The chain's CDR3 is CSARDPLNTEAFF. The CDR3 DNA sequence: TGCAGTGCTAGAGATCCTCTGAACACTGAAGCTTTCTTT.

This clonotype was seen repeatedly, ten times or more. The chain combines TRBV29-1 with TRBJ1-3; weak D call: TRBD1 (5 bases). Trimming removed 2 bases from V and 0 bases from J, with 8 bases in between. There are 14 residues in the CDR3. Germline CDR1 and CDR2: SQVTM and ANQGSEA. CDR3 residues: CSVELGGSGNTIYF. Here the CDR3 DNA reads TGCAGCGTTGAACTCGGGGGCTCTGGAAACACCATATATTTT.

The chain combines TRBV20-1 with TRBJ2-3; unclear D gene. Deletions cut 2 bases from V and 5 bases from J, with 14 bases between. The germline V gene encodes CDR1 DFQATT and CDR2 SNEGSKA (reference sequence). CDR3 length: 14 amino acids. In DNA form, the CDR3 reads TGCAGTGCTAGACTCCCCCCTAGTCTAGATACGCAGTATTTT. Protein: CSARLPPSLDTQYF.

Notes on this clonotype: This may stem from a read error, because a much larger clone lies one nucleotide away. The CDR3 DNA reads TGCAGCGTTGATTTTCTCGGCCGCGTTAACTATGGCTACACCTTC. Its translation is CSVDFLGRVNYGYTF. The chain employs TRBV29-1 and TRBJ1-2; unclear D gene. This CDR3 is built from 15 residues. CDR1 and CDR2 (germline): SQVTM, ANQGSEA. Between the trimmed V and J ends, which lost 3 bases and 1 base, there was a span of 15 bases.

This clonotype has at least ten counts. This chain connects TRBV20-1 to TRBJ2-7; 7 bases match TRBD1. Germline values: CDR1 DFQATT, CDR2 SNEGSKA (reference sequence). V was pared by 3 bases and J by 0 bases, with 5 bases of the junction left unmatched. The CDR3 covers 14 residues. The CDR3 is CSASKTGLSYEQYF. In nucleotides, the CDR3 is TGCAGTGCTAGCAAGACAGGGCTCTCCTACGAGCAGTACTTC.

V usage is TRBV7-6 and J usage is TRBJ2-5; 7 bases are shared with TRBD1. The assigned J gene may be wrong: the sequence end matches TRBJ2-3 better. In germline, CDR1 is SGHVS, CDR2 FNYEAQ. CDR3 length: 14 residues. The CDR3 here is CASSQDRVSDTQYF. Here the CDR3 DNA reads TGTGCCAGCAGCCAAGACAGGGTGAGCGATACGCAGTATTTT.

This clonotype was found a few times. J is TRBJ2-2 and V is TRBV7-2; perhaps TRBD1 as D (6 bases). The germline V gene encodes CDR1 SGHTA and CDR2 FQGNSA. The germline V and J ends were trimmed by 0 bases and 4 bases, with 12 bases remaining between them. The CDR3 contains 16 residues. The CDR3 region has the DNA TGTGCCAGCAGCTTAGCTCTGCCGACAGGCACCGGGGAGCTGTTTTTT. Protein: CASSLALPTGTGELFF. Complete variable domain (other parts from reference TRBV7-2 and TRBJ2-2): GAGVSQSPSNKVTEKGKDVELRCDPISGHTALYWYRQSLGQGLEFLIYFQGNSAPDKSGLPSDRFSAERTGGSVSTLTIQRTQQEDSAVYLCASSLALPTGTGELFFGEGSRLTVL.

The chain is built from TRBV7-2 and TRBJ2-2, with 8 bases matching TRBD2. With V trimmed by 5 bases and J by 8 bases, 1 base remained unmatched. CDR3 size: 12 residues. Germline V gene sequence: CDR1 SGHTA, CDR2 FQGNSA. CDR3 DNA sequence: TGTGCCAGCAGCGAGCGGGAGGGGGAGCTGTTTTTT. It yields the protein CASSEREGELFF.

The V and J genes are TRBV10-3 and TRBJ2-5; TRBD2 might be the D (6 bases). The CDR3 sequence is 15 residues long. CDR1 is ENHRY, CDR2 SYGVKD, per germline. V gave up 6 bases and J gave up 1 base, with 15 bases separating them. The CDR3 sequence: CAIRGDSSRQETQYF. The CDR3 region has the DNA TGTGCCATCAGGGGGGACTCCTCGCGCCAAGAGACCCAGTACTTC.

The chain employs TRBV7-2 and TRBJ2-5, with TRBD2 matching 7 bases. The V gene's germline CDR1 is SGHTA and CDR2 FQGNSA. The ends lost 5 bases at V and 2 bases at J; junction bases unmatched: 11. The length of the CDR3 is 16 residues. Here the CDR3 DNA reads TGTGCCAGCAGCCCATGGGCGGGAGCGAAACAAGAGACCCAGTACTTC. Translated: CASSPWAGAKQETQYF. The variable domain in full, with the rest retrieved from reference TRBV7-2 and TRBJ2-5, is GAGVSQSPSNKVTEKGKDVELRCDPISGHTALYWYRQSLGQGLEFLIYFQGNSAPDKSGLPSDRFSAERTGGSVSTLTIQRTQQEDSAVYLCASSPWAGAKQETQYFGPGTRLLVL.

This clonotype was seen repeatedly, ten times or more. The rearrangement links TRBV2 to TRBJ2-5; D is possibly TRBD2 (7 bases). V was shortened by 8 bases and J by 5 bases, with 21 bases between the two germline ends. The CDR3 loop spans 15 amino acids. The germline V gene has CDR1 SNHLY and CDR2 FYNNEI. Here the CDR3 DNA reads TGTGCCAGCGCTCTTGAAGGGGGGGGATTGGAGACCCAGTACTTC. Translated, it gives CASALEGGGLETQYF. Full variable domain (outside the CDR3, taken from reference TRBV2 and TRBJ2-5): EPEVTQTPSHQVTQMGQEVILRCVPISNHLYFYWYRQILGQKVEFLVSFYNNEISEKSEIFDDQFSVERPDGSNFTLKIRSTKLEDSAMYFCASALEGGGLETQYFGPGTRLLVL.

There are a few counts of this clonotype. This may stem from a read error, because a much larger clone lies one nucleotide away. The chain links TRBV7-9 to TRBJ2-7; 14 bases align to TRBD2. This CDR3 spans 15 amino acids. In germline, CDR1 is SEHNR, CDR2 FQNEAQ (reference sequence). The CDR3 here is CASSPGLAGAYGQYF. The CDR3 bases are TGTGCCAGCAGCCCGGGACTAGCGGGAGCGTACGGGCAGTACTTC.

This clonotype was observed at least ten times. CDR3 loop: CASSLNQYEQYF. The CDR3, as DNA: TGTGCCAGCAGCTTAAATCAGTACGAGCAGTACTTC. The V call is TRBV7-8, the J call TRBJ2-7; D is ambiguous. This CDR3 has 12 residues. V lost 2 bases, J lost 4 bases, and 6 bases lay in between. CDR1 and CDR2 from the germline V gene are SGHVS and FQNEAQ.

This clonotype was observed at least ten times. V is TRBV9 and J is TRBJ1-2; D gene uncertain. This CDR3 has 12 amino acids. Deletions cut 5 bases from V and 4 bases from J, with 9 bases between. Germline-derived CDR1 and CDR2 are SGDLS and YYNGEE. The CDR3 coding sequence is TGTGCCAGCAGGGCCGATGGCTATGGCTACACCTTC. Translating gives CASRADGYGYTF.

A word on this clonotype: One junction end disagrees with the germline gene, perhaps due to a read error. The rearrangement uses TRBV7-7 and TRBJ2-5; 8 positions agree with TRBD1. The CDR3 runs 15 residues. Per germline, CDR1 SSHAT and CDR2 FNYEAQ (reference sequence). In nucleotides, the CDR3 is TGTGCTGGCAGCCAAGGACAGGGTCGCCAAGAGACCCGGTACTTC. It specifies CAGSQGQGRQETRYF.

This clonotype was counted at least ten times. This chain uses TRBV2 with TRBJ2-7; 9 bases align to TRBD1. The CDR3 runs 15 residues. V was clipped by 6 bases and J by 0 bases; unmatched bases: 6. Germline V gene data show CDR1 as SNHLY and CDR2 as FYNNEI. CDR3 loop: CASRGTGLSSYEQYF. As DNA, the CDR3 is TGTGCCAGCAGGGGGACAGGGCTGAGCTCCTACGAGCAGTACTTC.

V is TRBV3-1 and J is TRBJ1-6; a possible D gene is TRBD1 (6 bases). Trimming removed 4 bases from V and 0 bases from J, with 28 bases in between. CDR1 is LGHDT, CDR2 YNNKEL, per germline (reference sequence). The CDR3 loop spans 22 amino acids. The CDR3 sequence is CASSRTQPGAEVISSYNSPLHF. As DNA, the CDR3 is TGTGCCAGCAGCCGGACCCAGCCGGGGGCAGAAGTGATAAGCTCCTATAATTCACCCCTCCACTTT.

This clonotype was recorded a few times. The chain couples TRBV7-8 to TRBJ2-7, with D perhaps matching TRBD1 or TRBD2 (5 bases each). The CDR3 is 17 amino acids. V lost 5 bases and J 7 bases, leaving 27 bases between the germline ends. CDR1 and CDR2 (germline): SGHVS, FQNEAQ. CDR3 coding DNA: TGTGCCAGCAGCCAACCGGTGGACGGGACCTCTCTTGGGGAGCAGTACTTC. As protein: CASSQPVDGTSLGEQYF.

The gene calls are TRBV14 and TRBJ1-2; 9 nucleotides line up with TRBD1. The germline gives CDR1 SGHDN, CDR2 FVKESK. The CDR3 totals 14 residues. J gave up 4 bases and V 4 bases, and 4 bases lay outside the gene matches. The CDR3 region is CASSRDRDFYGYTF. Here the CDR3 DNA reads TGTGCCAGCAGCCGGGACAGGGACTTCTATGGCTACACCTTC.

As regards this clonotype: The junction and the germline gene differ at one end; a read error may be behind it. J is TRBJ1-5 and V is TRBV10-3, with D hard to call. Germline V gene sequence: CDR1 ENHRY, CDR2 SYGVKD. This CDR3 has 13 amino acids. CDR3 in amino acids: CATKPGSNQPQRF. In nucleotides, the CDR3 is TGTGCCACCAAGCCAGGTTCTAATCAGCCCCAGCGTTTT.

This clonotype was observed at least ten times. The chain recombines TRBV19 with TRBJ1-1; D remains ambiguous. The CDR3 extends over 15 amino acids. Germline V lookup: CDR1 LNHDA, CDR2 SQIVND (reference sequence). V gave up 6 bases and J gave up 4 bases, with 18 bases separating them. Here the CDR3 reads CASSLPGGWATEAFF. As DNA, the CDR3 is TGTGCCAGTAGCTTGCCCGGCGGGTGGGCCACTGAAGCTTTCTTT.

The V gene is TRBV7-2, the J gene TRBJ2-3; no firm D call. Trimming removed 0 bases from V and 4 bases from J, with 8 bases in between. In germline, CDR1 is SGHTA, CDR2 FQGNSA. The CDR3 is 14 residues long. The CDR3 loop is CASSLAFSADTQYF. The CDR3 DNA reads as TGTGCCAGCAGCTTAGCGTTTAGTGCAGATACGCAGTATTTT.

This clonotype was counted only a few times. V usage is TRBV28 and J usage is TRBJ1-2; D possibly corresponds to TRBD1 (6 bases). The length of the CDR3 is 14 residues. Germline-derived CDR1 and CDR2 are MDHEN and SYDVKM. V lost 6 bases, J lost 4 bases, and 15 bases lay in between. The CDR3 DNA follows: TGTGCCAGCAGCCTTTCGACAGGACTCTATGGCTACACCTTC. Translated: CASSLSTGLYGYTF.